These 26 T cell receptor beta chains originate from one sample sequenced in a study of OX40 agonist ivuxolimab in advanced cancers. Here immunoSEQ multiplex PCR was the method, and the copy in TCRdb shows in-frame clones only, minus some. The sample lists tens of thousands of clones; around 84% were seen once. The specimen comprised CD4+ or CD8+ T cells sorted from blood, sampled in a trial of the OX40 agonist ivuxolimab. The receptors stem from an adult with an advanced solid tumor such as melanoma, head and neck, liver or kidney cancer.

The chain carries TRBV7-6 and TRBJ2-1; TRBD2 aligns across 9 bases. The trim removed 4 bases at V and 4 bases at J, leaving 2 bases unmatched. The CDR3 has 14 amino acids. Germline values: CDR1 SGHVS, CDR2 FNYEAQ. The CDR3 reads CASSSRGGYNEQFF. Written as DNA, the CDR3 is TGTGCCAGCAGCTCGCGGGGGGGATACAATGAGCAGTTCTTC.

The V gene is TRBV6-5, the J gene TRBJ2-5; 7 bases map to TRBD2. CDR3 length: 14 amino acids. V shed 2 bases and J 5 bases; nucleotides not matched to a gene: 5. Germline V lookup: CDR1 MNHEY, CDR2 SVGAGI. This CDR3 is CASSYGGGRETQYF. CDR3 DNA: TGTGCCAGCAGTTACGGGGGAGGGAGGGAGACCCAGTACTTC.

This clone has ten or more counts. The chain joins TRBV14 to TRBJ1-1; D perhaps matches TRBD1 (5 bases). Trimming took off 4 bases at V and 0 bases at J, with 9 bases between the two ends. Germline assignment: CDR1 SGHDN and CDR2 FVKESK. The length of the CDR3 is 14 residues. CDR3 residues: CASSLAGVNTEAFF. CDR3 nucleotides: TGTGCCAGCAGCCTCGCGGGGGTGAACACTGAAGCTTTCTTT.

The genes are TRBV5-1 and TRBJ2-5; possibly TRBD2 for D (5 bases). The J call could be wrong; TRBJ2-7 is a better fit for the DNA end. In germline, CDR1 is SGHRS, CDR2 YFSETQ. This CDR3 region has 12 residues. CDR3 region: CASSFAGYEQYF. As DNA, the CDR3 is TGCGCCAGCAGCTTCGCGGGCTACGAGCAGTACTTC.

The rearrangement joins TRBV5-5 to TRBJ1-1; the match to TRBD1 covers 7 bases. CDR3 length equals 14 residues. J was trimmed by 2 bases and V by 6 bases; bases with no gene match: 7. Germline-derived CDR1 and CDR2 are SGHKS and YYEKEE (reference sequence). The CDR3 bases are TGTGCCAGCACTCGGACAGGAGTCAACACTGAAGCTTTCTTT. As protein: CASTRTGVNTEAFF.

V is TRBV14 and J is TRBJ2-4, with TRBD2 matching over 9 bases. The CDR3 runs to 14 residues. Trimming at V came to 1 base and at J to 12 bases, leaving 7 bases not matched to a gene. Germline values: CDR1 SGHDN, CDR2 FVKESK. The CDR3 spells CASSQAPSSGAQYF. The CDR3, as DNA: TGTGCCAGCAGCCAAGCCCCTTCTAGCGGGGCTCAGTACTTC.

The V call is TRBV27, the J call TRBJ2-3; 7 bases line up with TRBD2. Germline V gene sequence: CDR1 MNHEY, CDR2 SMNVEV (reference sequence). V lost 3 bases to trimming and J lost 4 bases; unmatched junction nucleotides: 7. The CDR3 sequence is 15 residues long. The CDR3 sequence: CASSLAGVDPDTQYF. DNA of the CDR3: TGTGCCAGCAGTTTGGCGGGAGTTGATCCAGATACGCAGTATTTT.

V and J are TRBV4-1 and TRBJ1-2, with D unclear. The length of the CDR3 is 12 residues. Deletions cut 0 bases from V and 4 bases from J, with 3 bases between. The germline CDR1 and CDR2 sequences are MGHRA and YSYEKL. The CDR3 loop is CASSQDTYGYTF. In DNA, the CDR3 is TGCGCCAGCAGCCAAGATACCTATGGCTACACCTTC.

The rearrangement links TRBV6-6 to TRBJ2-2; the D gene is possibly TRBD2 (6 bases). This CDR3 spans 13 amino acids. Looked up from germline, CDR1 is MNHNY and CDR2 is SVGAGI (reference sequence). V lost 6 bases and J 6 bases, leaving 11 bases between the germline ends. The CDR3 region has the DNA TGTGCCAGCAGGACTAGAAGGGCCGGGGAGCTGTTTTTT. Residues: CASRTRRAGELFF.

The CDR3 spells CASSTKNRYEQYF. The CDR3 DNA reads as TGTGCCAGTAGTACAAAGAATCGCTACGAGCAGTACTTC. The genes are TRBV19 and TRBJ2-7; D uncertain. Trimming pared 4 bases from V and 3 bases from J, leaving 10 bases between. The CDR3 sequence is 13 residues long. From germline, CDR1 is LNHDA and CDR2 SQIVND (reference sequence).

CDR3 coding DNA: TGTGCCAGCAGCTTAGCGGTTGGGGGAGGGCCCCAAGAGACCCAGTACTTC. Its protein is CASSLAVGGGPQETQYF. The genes are TRBV7-9 and TRBJ2-5, with 7 bases identical to TRBD2. From germline, CDR1 is SEHNR and CDR2 FQNEAQ (reference sequence). Losses at the gene ends were 0 bases for V and 1 base for J; bases not matched to a gene: 8. This CDR3 comprises 17 residues.

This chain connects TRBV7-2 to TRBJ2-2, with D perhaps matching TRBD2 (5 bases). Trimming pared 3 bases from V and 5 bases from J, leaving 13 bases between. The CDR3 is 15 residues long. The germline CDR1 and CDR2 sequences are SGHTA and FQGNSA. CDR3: CASSFSAEPTGELFF. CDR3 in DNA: TGTGCCAGCAGCTTTTCAGCGGAACCGACCGGGGAGCTGTTTTTT.

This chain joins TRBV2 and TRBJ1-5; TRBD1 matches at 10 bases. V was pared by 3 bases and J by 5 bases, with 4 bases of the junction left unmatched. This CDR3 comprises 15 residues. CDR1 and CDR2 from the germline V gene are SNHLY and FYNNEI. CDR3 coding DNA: TGTGCCAGCAGTGAGAGGACAGGGGGTGATCAGCCCCAGCATTTT. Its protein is CASSERTGGDQPQHF.

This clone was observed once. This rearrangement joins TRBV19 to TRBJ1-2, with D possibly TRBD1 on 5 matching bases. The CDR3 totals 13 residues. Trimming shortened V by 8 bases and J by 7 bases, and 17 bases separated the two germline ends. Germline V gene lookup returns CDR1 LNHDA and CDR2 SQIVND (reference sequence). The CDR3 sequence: CASSYRGQSGYTF. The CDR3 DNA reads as TGTGCCAGTTCTTACCGGGGCCAGAGTGGCTACACCTTC.

The CDR3 reads CASSTGTPGNTIYF. For the CDR3, the DNA is TGTGCCAGCAGCACAGGGACCCCGGGGAACACCATATATTTT. The chain links TRBV6-5 to TRBJ1-3; D is perhaps TRBD1 (6 bases). CDR3 size: 14 residues. The germline V gene encodes CDR1 MNHEY and CDR2 SVGAGI. V lost 6 bases to trimming and J lost 7 bases, with 16 bases between them.

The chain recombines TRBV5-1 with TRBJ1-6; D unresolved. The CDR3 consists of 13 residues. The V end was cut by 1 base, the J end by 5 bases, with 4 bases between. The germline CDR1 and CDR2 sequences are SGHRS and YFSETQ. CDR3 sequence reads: CASSLTDNSPLHF. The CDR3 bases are TGCGCCAGCAGCTTGACAGATAATTCACCCCTCCACTTT.

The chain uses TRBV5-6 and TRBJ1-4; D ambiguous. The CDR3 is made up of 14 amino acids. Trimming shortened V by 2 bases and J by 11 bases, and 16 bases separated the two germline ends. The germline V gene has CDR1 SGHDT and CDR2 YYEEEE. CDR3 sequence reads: CASSFSVGMRKLFF. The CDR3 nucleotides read TGTGCCAGCAGCTTTTCTGTGGGAATGAGGAAACTGTTTTTT. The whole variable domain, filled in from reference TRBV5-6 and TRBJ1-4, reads DAGVTQSPTHLIKTRGQQVTLRCSPKSGHDTVSWYQQALGQGPQFIFQYYEEEERQRGNFPDRFSGHQFPNYSSELNVNALLLGDSALYLCASSFSVGMRKLFFGSGTQLSVL.

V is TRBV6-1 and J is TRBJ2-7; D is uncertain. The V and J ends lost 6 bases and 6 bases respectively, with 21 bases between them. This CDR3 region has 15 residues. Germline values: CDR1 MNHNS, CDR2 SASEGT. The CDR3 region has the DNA TGTGCCAGCAGCCAGTCTTCGCCTAGAGTTGGCGAGCAGTACTTC. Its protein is CASSQSSPRVGEQYF.

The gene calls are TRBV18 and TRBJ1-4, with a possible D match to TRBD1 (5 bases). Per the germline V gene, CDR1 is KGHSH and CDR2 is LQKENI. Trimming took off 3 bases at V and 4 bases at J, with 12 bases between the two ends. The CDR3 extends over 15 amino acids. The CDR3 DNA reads TGTGCCAGCTCACCCGGTGAAGGGGTTAATGAAAAACTGTTTTTT. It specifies CASSPGEGVNEKLFF.

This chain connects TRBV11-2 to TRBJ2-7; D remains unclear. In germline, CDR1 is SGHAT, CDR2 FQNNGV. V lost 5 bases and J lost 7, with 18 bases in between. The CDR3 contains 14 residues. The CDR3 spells CASSPGSSGREQYF. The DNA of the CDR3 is TGTGCCAGCAGCCCCGGCTCATCAGGAAGGGAGCAGTACTTC.

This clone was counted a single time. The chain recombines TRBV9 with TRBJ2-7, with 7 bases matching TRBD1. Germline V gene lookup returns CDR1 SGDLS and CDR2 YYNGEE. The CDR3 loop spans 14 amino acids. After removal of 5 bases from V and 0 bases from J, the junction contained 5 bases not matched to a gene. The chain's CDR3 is CASSLRDSSYEQYF. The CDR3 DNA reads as TGTGCCAGCAGTCTTAGGGACAGCTCCTACGAGCAGTACTTC.

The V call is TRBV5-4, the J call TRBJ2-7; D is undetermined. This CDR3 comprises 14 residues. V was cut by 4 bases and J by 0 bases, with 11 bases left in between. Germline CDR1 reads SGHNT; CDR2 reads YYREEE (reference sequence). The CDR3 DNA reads TGTGCCAGCAGCGGCGGATCGAGCTCCTACGAGCAGTACTTC. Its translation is CASSGGSSSYEQYF.

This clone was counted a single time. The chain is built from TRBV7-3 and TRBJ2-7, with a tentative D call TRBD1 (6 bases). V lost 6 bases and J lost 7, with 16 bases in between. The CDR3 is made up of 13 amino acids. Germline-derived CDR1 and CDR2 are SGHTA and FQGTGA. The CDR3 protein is CASSPQGALEQYF. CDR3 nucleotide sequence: TGTGCCAGCAGTCCACAGGGAGCTCTTGAGCAGTACTTC.

The CDR3 coding sequence is TGTGCCAGCCTAATTACCACGGGGTTAGCCGGGGAGCTGTTTTTT. Protein product: CASLITTGLAGELFF. The J gene is TRBJ2-2, the V gene TRBV6-1, with D possibly being TRBD2 (5 bases). There are 15 residues in the CDR3. Trimming cost V 8 bases and J 6 bases, with 19 bases left between them. CDR1 and CDR2 (germline): MNHNS, SASEGT.

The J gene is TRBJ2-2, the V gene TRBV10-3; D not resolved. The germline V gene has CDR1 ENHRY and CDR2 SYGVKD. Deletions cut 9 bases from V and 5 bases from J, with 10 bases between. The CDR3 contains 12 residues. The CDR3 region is CAISVGTGELFF. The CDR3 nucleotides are TGTGCCATATCCGTCGGGACCGGGGAGCTGTTTTTT.

DNA for the CDR3: TGTGCCAGCAGCCATGGCAGAATAACAGGGCAGGGGGAGACCCAGTACTTC. Translated: CASSHGRITGQGETQYF. V gene TRBV14 combines with J gene TRBJ2-5, with a weak D call TRBD1 (6 bases). Germline assignment: CDR1 SGHDN and CDR2 FVKESK. The length of the CDR3 is 17 residues. V lost 3 bases and J 5 bases, leaving 22 bases between the germline ends.